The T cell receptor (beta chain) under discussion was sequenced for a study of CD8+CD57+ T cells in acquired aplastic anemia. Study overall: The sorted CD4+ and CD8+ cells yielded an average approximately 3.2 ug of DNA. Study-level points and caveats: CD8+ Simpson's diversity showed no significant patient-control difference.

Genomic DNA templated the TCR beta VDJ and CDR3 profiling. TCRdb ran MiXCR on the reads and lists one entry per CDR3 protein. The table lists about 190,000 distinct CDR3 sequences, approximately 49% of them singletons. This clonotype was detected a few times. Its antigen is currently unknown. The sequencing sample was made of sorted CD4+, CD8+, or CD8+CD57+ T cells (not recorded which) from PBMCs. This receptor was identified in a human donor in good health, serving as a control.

The CDR3, as DNA: TGTGCCAGCTCACCAAGGATTGAGGACGAGCAGTACTTC. Amino acid sequence: CASSPRIEDEQYF. The chain has TRBV18 and TRBJ2-7; D gene ambiguous. Trimming stripped 2 bases from V and 5 bases from J, with 10 bases between. This CDR3 has 13 residues. Germline V lookup: CDR1 KGHSH, CDR2 LQKENI.